Below, 23 T cell receptor beta chains from the same sample are listed, as sequenced in a study of T-cell reconstitution after alpha-beta-depleted transplantation in children. For TCRbeta, the library was prepared with unique molecular identifiers. Each CDR3 protein is one row after TCRdb ran MiXCR on the PCR reads. Here the sample spans about 190,000 distinct CDR3 sequences, around 7% being singletons. Sequenced here: PBMCs from the stem cell graft donor, sampled from the stem cell graft. The receptors were gathered from a human donor who donated a stem cell graft to a child with Wiskott-Aldrich syndrome.

This clonotype was seen ten or more times. The gene calls are TRBV7-2 and TRBJ2-1; tentatively, D is TRBD2 (5 bases). CDR1 SGHTA and CDR2 FQGNSA come from the germline V gene. Trimming removed 6 bases at V and 3 bases at J, with 12 bases between. The CDR3 sequence is 14 residues long. The CDR3 reads CASSHGGLYNEQFF. CDR3 nucleotides: TGTGCCAGCAGTCATGGCGGACTCTACAATGAGCAGTTCTTC. Based on the CDR3 plus reference TRBV7-2 and TRBJ2-1, the full variable domain is GAGVSQSPSNKVTEKGKDVELRCDPISGHTALYWYRQSLGQGLEFLIYFQGNSAPDKSGLPSDRFSAERTGGSVSTLTIQRTQQEDSAVYLCASSHGGLYNEQFFGPGTRLTVL.

This clonotype appeared many times. The chain combines TRBV19 with TRBJ1-1, with unresolved D. Germline lookup yields CDR1 LNHDA and CDR2 SQIVND (reference sequence). V lost 2 bases and J 1 base, leaving 8 bases between the germline ends. The CDR3 is 14 amino acids. The DNA for the CDR3 is TGTGCCAGTAGTATATCTGGGGAGAACACTGAAGCTTTCTTT. This sequence encodes CASSISGENTEAFF.

This clonotype was found many times. The chain links TRBV5-1 to TRBJ2-1, with a possible D match to TRBD2 (7 bases). Trimming removed 0 bases from V and 6 bases from J, with 10 bases in between. The CDR3 consists of 14 residues. Germline-derived CDR1 and CDR2 are SGHRS and YFSETQ. CDR3 residues: CASSLVRGPNEQFF. DNA for the CDR3: TGCGCCAGCAGCTTGGTGCGGGGGCCCAATGAGCAGTTCTTC.

Many counts were recorded for this clonotype. CDR3 sequence: CAISEGQGIGLQETQYF. CDR3 coding DNA: TGTGCCATCAGTGAGGGACAGGGGATTGGTCTCCAAGAGACCCAGTACTTC. This chain connects TRBV10-3 to TRBJ2-5, with TRBD1 identical over 9 bases. Germline-derived CDR1 and CDR2 are ENHRY and SYGVKD. The CDR3 runs 17 residues. Trimming at V came to 2 bases and at J to 1 base, leaving 8 bases not matched to a gene.

This clonotype appeared many times. One end of the junction varies from germline; a read error may be responsible. J is TRBJ2-1 and V is TRBV12-3 or TRBV12-4; no reliable D call. The CDR3 is 14 residues long. This chain's CDR3 is CASSLVSHGPEQFF. The CDR3 region has the DNA TGTGCCAGCAGCTTAGTTTCCCACGGCCCCGAGCAGTTCTTC.

In its sample, this clonotype was seen many times. This chain connects TRBV6-2 or TRBV6-3 to TRBJ2-4, with 7 positions matching TRBD1. CDR1 MNHEY and CDR2 SVGEGT come from the germline V gene. V gave up 6 bases and J gave up 6 bases; unmatched junction bases: 11. The length of the CDR3 is 15 residues. CDR3 loop: CASSGGQDLGNIQYF. The CDR3 DNA reads as TGTGCCAGCAGCGGTGGACAGGACTTGGGAAACATTCAGTACTTC.

This clonotype was observed many times. The gene calls are TRBV5-1 and TRBJ2-1; D is unclear. CDR3 length: 15 residues. Per the germline V gene, CDR1 is SGHRS and CDR2 is YFSETQ. V dropped 5 bases and J dropped 0 bases, with 12 bases sitting between them. CDR3 sequence: CASRPVRSSYNEQFF. In DNA form, the CDR3 reads TGCGCCAGCAGGCCCGTCAGGAGCTCCTACAATGAGCAGTTCTTC.

There are many counts of this clonotype. The rearrangement uses TRBV4-2 and TRBJ1-2; D ambiguous. From germline, CDR1 is LGHNA and CDR2 YNFKEQ. Between the trimmed V and J ends, which lost 0 bases and 5 bases, there was a span of 13 bases. The CDR3 totals 15 residues. CDR3 in amino acids: CASSQDQSSGYGYTF. CDR3 bases: TGTGCCAGCAGCCAAGATCAGTCATCTGGGTATGGCTACACCTTC.

This clonotype was recorded many times. This chain's CDR3 is CASSLRGQGVVNTEAFF. The CDR3 DNA follows: TGTGCCAGCAGTTTGCGTGGACAGGGGGTCGTGAACACTGAAGCTTTCTTT. The J gene is TRBJ1-1, the V gene TRBV12-3 or TRBV12-4; the match to TRBD1 covers 10 bases. The junction had 7 bases not matched to a gene; V was cut back by 3 bases and J by 0 bases. CDR3 length: 17 residues.

This clonotype was observed at least ten times. The J gene is TRBJ2-3, the V gene TRBV12-3 or TRBV12-4; D is possibly TRBD1 (5 bases). Trimming removed 5 bases from V and 2 bases from J, with 11 bases in between. The CDR3 length is 14 residues. In DNA, the CDR3 is TGTGCCAGCAGTGACAGCTGGGTCACAGATACGCAGTATTTT. Its protein product is CASSDSWVTDTQYF.

The table lists this clonotype with many counts. The chain carries TRBV10-3 and TRBJ2-2; D unresolved. The CDR3 covers 14 residues. V was cut by 7 bases and J by 3 bases, with 12 bases left in between. Germline CDR1 and CDR2: ENHRY and SYGVKD. The CDR3 here is CAIKPGRDTGELFF. In DNA form, the CDR3 reads TGTGCCATCAAACCCGGACGGGACACCGGGGAGCTGTTTTTT.

This clonotype was seen ten or more times. The chain couples TRBV10-3 to TRBJ2-1; TRBD1 matches at 7 bases. Germline-derived CDR1 and CDR2 are ENHRY and SYGVKD. This CDR3 has 14 amino acids. Unmatched junction bases numbered 3, after V lost 7 bases and J lost 0 bases. Written as DNA, the CDR3 is TGTGCCATCAATCGGGACAGCTCCTACAATGAGCAGTTCTTC. It encodes CAINRDSSYNEQFF.

This clonotype was found many times. The chain combines TRBV12-3 or TRBV12-4 with TRBJ2-7, with 9 bases aligning to TRBD2. The CDR3 has 16 amino acids. J lost 8 bases, V lost 2 bases, and 13 bases had no gene match. The CDR3 here is CASSLLQRAGGLQQYF. In DNA, the CDR3 is TGTGCCAGCAGTTTACTCCAAAGGGCGGGGGGGCTTCAGCAGTACTTC.

The genes are TRBV14 and TRBJ2-3; 8 positions agree with TRBD2. Per germline, CDR1 SGHDN and CDR2 FVKESK. CDR3 size: 17 residues. The J segment lost 0 bases and the V segment lost 0 bases, leaving 5 bases of the junction unmatched. The chain's CDR3 is CASSQDFRGGSTDTQYF. In DNA, the CDR3 is TGTGCCAGCAGCCAAGATTTTCGGGGGGGAAGCACAGATACGCAGTATTTT.

This clonotype was picked up many times. V is TRBV18 and J is TRBJ2-5; D gene ambiguous. The CDR3 consists of 11 residues. Trimming removed 8 bases at V and 2 bases at J, with 6 bases between. CDR1 is KGHSH and CDR2 is LQKENI in the germline V gene. This CDR3 reads CASSPQETQYF. CDR3 nucleotides: TGTGCCAGCAGCCCTCAAGAGACCCAGTACTTC.

This clonotype was counted at least ten times. The chain joins TRBV11-2 to TRBJ2-7; 8 positions agree with TRBD2. With 5 bases clipped from V and 2 bases from J, the junction kept 8 bases outside the gene matches. The CDR3 extends over 15 amino acids. Germline V gene data show CDR1 as SGHAT and CDR2 as FQNNGV. In DNA form, the CDR3 reads TGTGCCAGCAGCCAGATTAGCGGGATTACCTACGAGCAGTACTTC. Translated: CASSQISGITYEQYF.

This clonotype was seen repeatedly, ten times or more. This chain links TRBV12-3 or TRBV12-4 with TRBJ1-1, with a possible D match to TRBD1 (6 bases). The CDR3 is 12 amino acids. V was clipped by 4 bases and J by 8 bases, with 11 bases between them. The CDR3: CASSSGVTEAFF. CDR3 DNA: TGTGCCAGCAGTTCAGGGGTTACAGAAGCTTTCTTT.

The sample holds many counts of this clonotype. The V gene is TRBV18, the J gene TRBJ2-7, with TRBD1 identical over 8 bases. The trim removed 3 bases at V and 2 bases at J, leaving 6 bases unmatched. This CDR3 is 15 amino acids long. Germline V gene lookup returns CDR1 KGHSH and CDR2 LQKENI. The CDR3 region has the DNA TGTGCCAGCTCACCTGGACAGGGCCACACCTACGAGCAGTACTTC. This encodes CASSPGQGHTYEQYF.

This clonotype was observed at least ten times. The chain uses TRBV3-2 and TRBJ2-3; TRBD2 is the table's D call, not checked against the DNA. TRBV3-2 is a recognized pseudogene. The CDR3 spans 15 residues. CDR3 bases: TGTGCCAGCAGCTTGACTACTCCGAGCACAGATACGCAGTATTTT. It encodes CASSLTTPSTDTQYF.

This clonotype has a count of ten or more. The chain uses TRBV5-1 and TRBJ1-1; D gene uncertain. V was pared by 3 bases and J by 9 bases, with 12 bases between. CDR3 size: 12 residues. The germline V gene encodes CDR1 SGHRS and CDR2 YFSETQ. The DNA of the CDR3 is TGCGCCAGCAGCTATCCGGGGTCAAAAGCTTTCTTT. Protein: CASSYPGSKAFF. Full variable domain (missing parts from reference TRBV5-1 and TRBJ1-1): KAGVTQTPRYLIKTRGQQVTLSCSPISGHRSVSWYQQTPGQGLQFLFEYFSETQRNKGNFPGRFSGRQFSNSRSEMNVSTLELGDSALYLCASSYPGSKAFFGQGTRLTVV.

This chain links TRBV11-3 with TRBJ1-1; no reliable D call. The CDR3 extends over 15 amino acids. Looked up from germline, CDR1 is SGHNT and CDR2 is YENEEA. V was cut by 0 bases and J by 1 base, with 9 bases left in between. Here the CDR3 DNA reads TGTGCCAGCAGCTTAGAACAGAGACCGAACACTGAAGCTTTCTTT. Encoded protein: CASSLEQRPNTEAFF.

This clonotype was seen many times. The CDR3 DNA follows: TGTGCCAGCAGCACCGGGACAGGGGATTCCTATAATTCACCCCTCCACTTT. It specifies CASSTGTGDSYNSPLHF. The V gene is TRBV28, the J gene TRBJ1-6, with 10 bases identical to TRBD1. The CDR3 spans 17 residues. CDR1 and CDR2 from the germline V gene are MDHEN and SYDVKM. V shed 6 bases and J 1 base; nucleotides not matched to a gene: 6.

The chain employs TRBV6-1 and TRBJ2-2; TRBD1 or TRBD2 may be the D gene (5 bases each). The germline V and J ends were trimmed by 8 bases and 6 bases, with 13 bases remaining between them. CDR1 MNHNS and CDR2 SASEGT come from the germline V gene. The length of the CDR3 is 13 residues. This CDR3 is CASPALGAGELFF. The CDR3 coding sequence is TGTGCCAGCCCAGCTCTGGGGGCCGGGGAGCTGTTTTTT.